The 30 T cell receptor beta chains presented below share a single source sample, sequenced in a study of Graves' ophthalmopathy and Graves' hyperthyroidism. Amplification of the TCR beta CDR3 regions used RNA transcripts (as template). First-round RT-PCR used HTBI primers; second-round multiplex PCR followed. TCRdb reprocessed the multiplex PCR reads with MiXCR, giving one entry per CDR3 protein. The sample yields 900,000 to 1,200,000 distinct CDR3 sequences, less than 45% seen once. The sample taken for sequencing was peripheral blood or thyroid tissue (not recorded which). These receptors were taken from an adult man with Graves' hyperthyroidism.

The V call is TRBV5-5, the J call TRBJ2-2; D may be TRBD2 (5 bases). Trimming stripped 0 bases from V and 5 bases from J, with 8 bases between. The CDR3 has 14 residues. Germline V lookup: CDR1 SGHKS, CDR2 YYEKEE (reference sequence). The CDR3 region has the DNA TGTGCCAGCAGCTTGGGAGGGTGGACCGGGGAGCTGTTTTTT. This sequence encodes CASSLGGWTGELFF.

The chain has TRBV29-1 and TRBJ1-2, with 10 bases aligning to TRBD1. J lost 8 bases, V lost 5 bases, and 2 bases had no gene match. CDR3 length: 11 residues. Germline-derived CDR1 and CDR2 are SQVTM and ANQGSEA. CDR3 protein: CSVWTGGGYTF. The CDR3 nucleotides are TGCAGCGTTTGGACAGGGGGGGGCTACACCTTC.

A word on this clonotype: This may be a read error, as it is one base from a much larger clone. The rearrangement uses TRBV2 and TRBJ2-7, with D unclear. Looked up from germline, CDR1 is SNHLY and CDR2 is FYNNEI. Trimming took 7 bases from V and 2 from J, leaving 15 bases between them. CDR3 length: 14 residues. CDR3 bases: TGTGCCAGCATCATTGGAACTCCGGCCTACGAGCAGTACTTC. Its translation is CASIIGTPAYEQYF.

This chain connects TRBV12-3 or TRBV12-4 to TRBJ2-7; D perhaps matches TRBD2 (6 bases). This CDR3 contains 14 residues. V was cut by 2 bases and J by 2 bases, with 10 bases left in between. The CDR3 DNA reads TGTGCCAGCAGTTTAAAACGGGGGACCTACGAGCAGTACTTC. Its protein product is CASSLKRGTYEQYF.

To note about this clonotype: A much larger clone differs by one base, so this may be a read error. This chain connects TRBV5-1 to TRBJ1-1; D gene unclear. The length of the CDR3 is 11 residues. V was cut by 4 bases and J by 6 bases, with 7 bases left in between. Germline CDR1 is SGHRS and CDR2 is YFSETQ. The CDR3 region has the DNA TGCGCCAGCAGCGACGTGTCTGAAGCTTTCTTT. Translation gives CASSDVSEAFF.

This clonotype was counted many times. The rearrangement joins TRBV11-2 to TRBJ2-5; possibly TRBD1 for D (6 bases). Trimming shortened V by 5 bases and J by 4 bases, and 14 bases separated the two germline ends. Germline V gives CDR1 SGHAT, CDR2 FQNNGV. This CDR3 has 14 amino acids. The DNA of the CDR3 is TGTGCCAGCAGCCAAGGACAGTTACGAGAGACCCAGTACTTC. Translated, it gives CASSQGQLRETQYF.

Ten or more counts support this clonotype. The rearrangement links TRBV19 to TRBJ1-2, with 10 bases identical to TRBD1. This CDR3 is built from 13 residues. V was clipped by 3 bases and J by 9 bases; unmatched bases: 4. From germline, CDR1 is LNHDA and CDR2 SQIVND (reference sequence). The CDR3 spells CASSISTGGSYTF. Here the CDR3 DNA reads TGTGCCAGTAGTATCTCGACAGGGGGCAGCTACACCTTC.

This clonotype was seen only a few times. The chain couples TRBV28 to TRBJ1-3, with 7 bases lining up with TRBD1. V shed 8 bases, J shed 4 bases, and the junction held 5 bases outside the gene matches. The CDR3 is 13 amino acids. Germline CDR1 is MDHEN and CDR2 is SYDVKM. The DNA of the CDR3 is TGTGCCAGCCTTACAGGGGTCGGAAACACCATATATTTT. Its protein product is CASLTGVGNTIYF. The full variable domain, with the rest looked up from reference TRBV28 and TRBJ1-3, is DVKVTQSSRYLVKRTGEKVFLECVQDMDHENMFWYRQDPGLGLRLIYFSYDVKMKEKGDIPEGYSVSREKKERFSLILESASTNQTSMYLCASLTGVGNTIYFGEGSWLTVV.

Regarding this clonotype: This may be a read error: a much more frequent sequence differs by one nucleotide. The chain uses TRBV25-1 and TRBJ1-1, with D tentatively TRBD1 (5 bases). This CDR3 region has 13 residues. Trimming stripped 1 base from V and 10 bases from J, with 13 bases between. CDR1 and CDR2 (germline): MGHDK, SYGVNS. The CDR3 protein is CASSEFQGRAAFF. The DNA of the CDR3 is TGTGCCAGCAGTGAATTCCAGGGAAGGGCAGCTTTCTTT.

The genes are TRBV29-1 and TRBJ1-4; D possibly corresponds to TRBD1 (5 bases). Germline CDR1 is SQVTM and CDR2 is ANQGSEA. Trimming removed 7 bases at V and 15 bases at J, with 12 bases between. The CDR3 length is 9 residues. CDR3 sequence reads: CSGTGTVFF. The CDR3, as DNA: TGCAGCGGTACTGGGACTGTGTTTTTT.

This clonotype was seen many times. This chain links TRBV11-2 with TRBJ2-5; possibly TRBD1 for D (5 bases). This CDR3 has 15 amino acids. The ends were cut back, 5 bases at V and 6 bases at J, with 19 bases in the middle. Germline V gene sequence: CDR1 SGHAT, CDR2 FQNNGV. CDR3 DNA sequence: TGTGCCAGCAGCCCTTGGGGTTGGGGCCTTAAGACCCAGTACTTC. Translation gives CASSPWGWGLKTQYF.

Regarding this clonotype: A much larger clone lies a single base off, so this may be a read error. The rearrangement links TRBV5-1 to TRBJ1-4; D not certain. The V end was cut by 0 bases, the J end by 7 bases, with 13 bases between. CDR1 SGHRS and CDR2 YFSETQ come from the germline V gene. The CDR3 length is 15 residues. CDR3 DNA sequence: TGCGCCAGCAGCTTGGAGGACGCCCGAAGTGAAAAACTGTTTTTT. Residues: CASSLEDARSEKLFF.

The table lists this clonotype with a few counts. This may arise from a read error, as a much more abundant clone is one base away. The CDR3 region is CASSLFWEPQYF. CDR3 in DNA: TGTGCCAGCAGCCTATTTTGGGAGCCCCAGTACTTC. The gene calls are TRBV7-9 and TRBJ2-5; a possible D gene is TRBD2 (5 bases). The V and J ends lost 5 bases and 9 bases respectively, with 13 bases between them. There are 12 residues in the CDR3. From germline, CDR1 is SEHNR and CDR2 FQNEAQ (reference sequence).

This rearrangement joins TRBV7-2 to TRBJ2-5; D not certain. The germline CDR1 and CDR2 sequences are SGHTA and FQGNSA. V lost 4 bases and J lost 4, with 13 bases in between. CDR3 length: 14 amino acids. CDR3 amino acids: CASSSPEERETQYF. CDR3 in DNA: TGTGCCAGCAGCTCTCCCGAGGAGCGAGAGACCCAGTACTTC.

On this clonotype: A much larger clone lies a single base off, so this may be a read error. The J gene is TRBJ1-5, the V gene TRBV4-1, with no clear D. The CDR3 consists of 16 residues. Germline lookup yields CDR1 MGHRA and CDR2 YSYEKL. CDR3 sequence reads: CTSSQEGGQSNQPQHF. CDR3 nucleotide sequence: TGTACCAGCAGCCAAGAGGGAGGGCAGAGCAATCAGCCCCAGCATTTT.

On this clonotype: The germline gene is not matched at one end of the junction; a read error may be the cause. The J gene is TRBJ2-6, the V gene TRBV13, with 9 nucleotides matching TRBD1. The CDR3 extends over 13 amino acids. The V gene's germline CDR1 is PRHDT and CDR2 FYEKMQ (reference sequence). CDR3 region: CASSQGTGSTEAF. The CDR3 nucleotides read TGTGCCAGCAGCCAGGGGACAGGGTCAACTGAAGCTTTC.

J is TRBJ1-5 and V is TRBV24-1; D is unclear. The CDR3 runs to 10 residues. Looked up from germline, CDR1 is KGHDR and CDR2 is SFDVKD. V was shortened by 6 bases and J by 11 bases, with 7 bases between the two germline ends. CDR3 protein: CATSQSTQHF. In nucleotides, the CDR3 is TGTGCCACCAGTCAATCGACCCAGCATTTT.

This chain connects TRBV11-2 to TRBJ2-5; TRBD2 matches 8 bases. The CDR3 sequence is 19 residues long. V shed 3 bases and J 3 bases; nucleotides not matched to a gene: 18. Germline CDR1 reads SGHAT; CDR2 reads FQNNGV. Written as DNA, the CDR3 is TGTGCCAGCAGCTTCCCCGTAGGTGCGGGGGGCCTGTGGGAAGAGACCCAGTACTTC. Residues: CASSFPVGAGGLWEETQYF.

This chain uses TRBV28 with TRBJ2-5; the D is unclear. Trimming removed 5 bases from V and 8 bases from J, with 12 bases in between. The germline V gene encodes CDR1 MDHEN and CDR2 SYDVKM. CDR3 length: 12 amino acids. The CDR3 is CASSAPHGTQYF. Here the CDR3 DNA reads TGTGCCAGCAGTGCCCCTCATGGCACCCAGTACTTC.

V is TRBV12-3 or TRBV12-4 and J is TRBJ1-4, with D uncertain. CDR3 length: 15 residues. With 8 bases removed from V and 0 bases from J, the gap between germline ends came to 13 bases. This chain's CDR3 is CASGNRLATNEKLFF. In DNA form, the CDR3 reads TGTGCCAGCGGAAACAGACTCGCAACTAATGAAAAACTGTTTTTT.

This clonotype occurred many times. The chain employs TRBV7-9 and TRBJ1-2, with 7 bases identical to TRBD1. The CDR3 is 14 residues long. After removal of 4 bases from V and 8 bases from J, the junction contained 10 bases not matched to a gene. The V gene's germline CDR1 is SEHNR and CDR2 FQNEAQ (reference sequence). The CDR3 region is CASSSTTGKGGYTF. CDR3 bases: TGTGCCAGCAGCTCCACGACAGGGAAGGGCGGCTACACCTTC. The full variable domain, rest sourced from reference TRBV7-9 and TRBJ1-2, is DTGVSQNPRHKITKRGQNVTFRCDPISEHNRLYWYRQTLGQGPEFLTYFQNEAQLEKSRLLSDRFSAERPKGSFSTLEIQRTEQGDSAMYLCASSSTTGKGGYTFGSGTRLTVV.

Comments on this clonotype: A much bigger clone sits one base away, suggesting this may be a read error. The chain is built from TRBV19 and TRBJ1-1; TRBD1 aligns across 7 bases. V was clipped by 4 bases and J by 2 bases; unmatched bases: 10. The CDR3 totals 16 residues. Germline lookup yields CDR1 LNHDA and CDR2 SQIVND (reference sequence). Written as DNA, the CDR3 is TGTGCCAGTAGTAGAGGCGTGACAGGGATCAACACTGAAGCTTTCTTT. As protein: CASSRGVTGINTEAFF.

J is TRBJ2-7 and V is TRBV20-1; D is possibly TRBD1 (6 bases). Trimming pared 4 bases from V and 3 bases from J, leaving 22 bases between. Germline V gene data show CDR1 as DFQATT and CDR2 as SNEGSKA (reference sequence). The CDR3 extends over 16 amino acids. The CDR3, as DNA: TGCAGTGCTATATCCAGGGGCTACGAGCAGTACTACGAGCAGTACTTC. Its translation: CSAISRGYEQYYEQYF.

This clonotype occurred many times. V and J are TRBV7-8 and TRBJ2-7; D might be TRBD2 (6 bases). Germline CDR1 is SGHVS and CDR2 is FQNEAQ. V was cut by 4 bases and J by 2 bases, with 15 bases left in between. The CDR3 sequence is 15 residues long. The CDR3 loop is CASSSSRGGPYEQYF. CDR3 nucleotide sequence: TGTGCCAGCAGCTCCTCGCGGGGAGGCCCCTACGAGCAGTACTTC.

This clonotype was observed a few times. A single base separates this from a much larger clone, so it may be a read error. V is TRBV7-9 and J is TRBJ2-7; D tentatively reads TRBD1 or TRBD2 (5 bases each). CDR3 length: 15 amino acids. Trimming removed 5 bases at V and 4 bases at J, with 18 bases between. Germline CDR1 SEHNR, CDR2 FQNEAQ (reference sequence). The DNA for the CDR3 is TGTGCCAGCAGCGCATCCGGGGCCCCGGAGTACGAGCAGTACTTC. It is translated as CASSASGAPEYEQYF.

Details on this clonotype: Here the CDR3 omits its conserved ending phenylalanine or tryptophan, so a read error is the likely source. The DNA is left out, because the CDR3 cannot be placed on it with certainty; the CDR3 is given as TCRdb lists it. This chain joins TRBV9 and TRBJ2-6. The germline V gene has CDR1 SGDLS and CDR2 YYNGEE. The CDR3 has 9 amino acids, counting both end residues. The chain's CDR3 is CASSLASAS.

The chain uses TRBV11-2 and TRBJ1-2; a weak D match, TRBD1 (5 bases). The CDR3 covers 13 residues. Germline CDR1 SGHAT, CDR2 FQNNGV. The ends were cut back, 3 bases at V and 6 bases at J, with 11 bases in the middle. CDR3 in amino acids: CASSFWGMDGYTF. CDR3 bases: TGTGCCAGCAGCTTTTGGGGGATGGATGGCTACACCTTC.

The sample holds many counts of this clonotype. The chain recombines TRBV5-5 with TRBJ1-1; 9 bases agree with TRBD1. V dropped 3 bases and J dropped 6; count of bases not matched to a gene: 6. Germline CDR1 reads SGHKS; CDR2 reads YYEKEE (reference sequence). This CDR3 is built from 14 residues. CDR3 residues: CASSWDRDLAEAFF. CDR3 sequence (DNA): TGTGCCAGCAGCTGGGACAGGGATTTGGCTGAAGCTTTCTTT.

The CDR3 region has the DNA TGTGCCAGCAGCCGGGACAGCTCACGGGTGCAGTTCTTC. Translation gives CASSRDSSRVQFF. The chain joins TRBV6-1 to TRBJ2-5; 7 nucleotides agree with TRBD1. Matching the DNA end better, TRBJ2-1 makes the J call doubtful. The CDR3 is 13 residues long. CDR1 is MNHNS and CDR2 is SASEGT in the germline V gene.

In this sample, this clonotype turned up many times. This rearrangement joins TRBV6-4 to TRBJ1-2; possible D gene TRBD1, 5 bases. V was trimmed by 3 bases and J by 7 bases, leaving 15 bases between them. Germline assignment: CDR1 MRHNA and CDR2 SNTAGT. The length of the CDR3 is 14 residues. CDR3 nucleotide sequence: TGTGCCAGCAGTGAATCAGGGATTGGATTTGGCTACACCTTC. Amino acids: CASSESGIGFGYTF.